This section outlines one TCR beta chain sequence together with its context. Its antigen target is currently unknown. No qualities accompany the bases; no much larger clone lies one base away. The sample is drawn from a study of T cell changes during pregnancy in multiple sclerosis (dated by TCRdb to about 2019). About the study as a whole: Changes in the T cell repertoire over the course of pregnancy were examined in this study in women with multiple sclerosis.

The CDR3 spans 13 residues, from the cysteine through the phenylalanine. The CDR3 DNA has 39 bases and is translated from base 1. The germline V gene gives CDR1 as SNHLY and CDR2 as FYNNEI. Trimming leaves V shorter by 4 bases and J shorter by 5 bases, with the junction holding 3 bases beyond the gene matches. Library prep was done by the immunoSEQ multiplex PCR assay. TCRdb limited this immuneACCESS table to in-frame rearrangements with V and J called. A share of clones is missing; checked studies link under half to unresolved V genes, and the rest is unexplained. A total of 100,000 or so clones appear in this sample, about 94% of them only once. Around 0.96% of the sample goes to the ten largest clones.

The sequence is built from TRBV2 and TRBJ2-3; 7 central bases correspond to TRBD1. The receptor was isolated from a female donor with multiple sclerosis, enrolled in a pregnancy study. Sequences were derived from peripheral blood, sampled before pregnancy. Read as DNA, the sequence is TGTGCCAGCAGTGTTCGACAGGGAGATACGCAGTATTTT. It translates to CASSVRQGDTQYF.